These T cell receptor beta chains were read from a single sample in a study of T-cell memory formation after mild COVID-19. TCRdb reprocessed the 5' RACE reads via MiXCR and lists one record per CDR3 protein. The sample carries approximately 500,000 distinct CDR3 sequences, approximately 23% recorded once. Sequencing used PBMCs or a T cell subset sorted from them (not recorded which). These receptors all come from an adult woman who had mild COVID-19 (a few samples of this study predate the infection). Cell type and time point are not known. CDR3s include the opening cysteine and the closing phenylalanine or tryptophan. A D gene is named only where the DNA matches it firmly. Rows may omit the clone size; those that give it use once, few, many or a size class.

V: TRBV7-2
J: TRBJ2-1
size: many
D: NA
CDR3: CASTQRGQGVYNEQFF

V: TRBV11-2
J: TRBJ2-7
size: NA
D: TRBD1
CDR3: CASIPRTGVSGAPYEQYF

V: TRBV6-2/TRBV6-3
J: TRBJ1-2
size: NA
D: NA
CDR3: CASSSDRTLYGYTF

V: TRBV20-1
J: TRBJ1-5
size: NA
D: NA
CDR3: CSASMGGSNQPQHF

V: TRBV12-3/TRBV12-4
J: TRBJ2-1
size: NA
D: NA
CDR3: CASSRGGREQFF

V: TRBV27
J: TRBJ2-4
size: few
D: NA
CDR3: CASSPKATGSGKNIQYF

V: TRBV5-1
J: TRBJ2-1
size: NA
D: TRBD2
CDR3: CASSFAAGGPHNEQFF

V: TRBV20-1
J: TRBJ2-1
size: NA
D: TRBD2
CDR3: CSARPWTRYNEQFF

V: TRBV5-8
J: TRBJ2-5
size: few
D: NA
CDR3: CASSLRRQKETQYF

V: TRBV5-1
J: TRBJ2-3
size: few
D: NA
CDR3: CASSWTQDTQYF

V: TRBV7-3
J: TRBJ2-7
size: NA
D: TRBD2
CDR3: CASSLYDGRGGPTYEQYF

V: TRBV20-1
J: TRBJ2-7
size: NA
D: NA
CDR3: CSATDGRYEQYF

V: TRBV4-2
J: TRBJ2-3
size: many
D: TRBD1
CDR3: CASSQKLQGDADTQYF

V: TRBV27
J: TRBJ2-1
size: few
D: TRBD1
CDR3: CASSPDRINNEQFF

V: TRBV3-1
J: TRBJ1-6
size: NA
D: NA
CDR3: CASSQVGGDSPLHF

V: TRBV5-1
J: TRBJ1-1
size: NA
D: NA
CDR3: CASSLLGRRDTEAFF

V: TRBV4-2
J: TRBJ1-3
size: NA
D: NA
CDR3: CASSQVGGMGNTIYF

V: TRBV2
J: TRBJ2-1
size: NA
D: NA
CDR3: CASRGSLAEQFF

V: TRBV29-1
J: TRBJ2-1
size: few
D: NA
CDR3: CSVEDPLEQFF

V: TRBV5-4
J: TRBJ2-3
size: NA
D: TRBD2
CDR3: CASSWGGLSDTDTQYF

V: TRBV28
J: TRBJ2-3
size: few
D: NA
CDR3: CASSLSPRRSRSTDTQYF

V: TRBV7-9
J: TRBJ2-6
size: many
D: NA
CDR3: CASSPGSYSGANVLTF

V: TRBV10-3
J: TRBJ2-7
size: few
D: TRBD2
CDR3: CAISELGLANLYEQYF

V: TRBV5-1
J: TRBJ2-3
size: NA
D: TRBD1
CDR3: CASSLAWTGEGTDTQYF

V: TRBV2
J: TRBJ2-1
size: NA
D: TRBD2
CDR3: CASRARLAGPYNEQFF

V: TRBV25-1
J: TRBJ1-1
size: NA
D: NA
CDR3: CASSVLSSTATEAVF

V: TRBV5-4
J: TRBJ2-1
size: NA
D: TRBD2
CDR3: CASSLLSGSDENEQFF

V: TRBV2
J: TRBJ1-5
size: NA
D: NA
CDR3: CASSDEGRQPQHF

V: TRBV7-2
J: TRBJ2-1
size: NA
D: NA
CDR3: CASSADVGQFF

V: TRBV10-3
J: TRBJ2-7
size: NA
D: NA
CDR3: CAISETPYEQYF

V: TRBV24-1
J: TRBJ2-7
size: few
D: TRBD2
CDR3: CATSDSGGRPYEQYF

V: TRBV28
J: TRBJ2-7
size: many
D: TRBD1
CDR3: CASSPQGLQGAGEQYF

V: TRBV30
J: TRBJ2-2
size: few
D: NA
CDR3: CAWLDKATGELFF

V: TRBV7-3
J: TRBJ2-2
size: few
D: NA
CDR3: CASRQRDTGELFF

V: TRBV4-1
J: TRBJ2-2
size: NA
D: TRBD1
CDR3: CASSQGAAWTGGTGELFF

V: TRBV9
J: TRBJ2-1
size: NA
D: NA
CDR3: CASSVVGAMQEQFF

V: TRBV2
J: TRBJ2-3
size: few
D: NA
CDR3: CASSELADTQYF

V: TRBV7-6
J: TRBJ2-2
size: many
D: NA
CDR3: CASSSQGDTGELFF

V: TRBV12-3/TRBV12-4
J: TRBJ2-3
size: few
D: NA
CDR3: CASSSRLGVGDTQYF

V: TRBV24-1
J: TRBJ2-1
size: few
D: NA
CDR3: CATSAGPTYNEQFF

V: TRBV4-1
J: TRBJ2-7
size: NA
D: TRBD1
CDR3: CASSHTSGTGVSPYEQYF

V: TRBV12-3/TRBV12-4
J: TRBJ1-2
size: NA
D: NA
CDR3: CASSLFETYGYTF

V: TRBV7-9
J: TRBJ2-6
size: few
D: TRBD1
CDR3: CASSLPDRVGANVLTF

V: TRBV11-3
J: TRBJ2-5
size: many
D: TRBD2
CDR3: CASSYDHRLADTQETQYF

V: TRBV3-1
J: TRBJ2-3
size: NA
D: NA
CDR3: CASSQGTLRADTQYF

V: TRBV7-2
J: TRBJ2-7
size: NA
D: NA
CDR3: CASSSGLVFEQYF

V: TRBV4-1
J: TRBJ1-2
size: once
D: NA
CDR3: CASSQDGANYGYTF

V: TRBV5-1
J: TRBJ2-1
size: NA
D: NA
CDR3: CASSLARGHIRGDGTYNEQFF

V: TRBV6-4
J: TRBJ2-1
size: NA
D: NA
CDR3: CASLDNEQFF

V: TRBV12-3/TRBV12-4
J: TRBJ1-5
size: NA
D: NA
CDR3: CASRPGHNSNQPQHF

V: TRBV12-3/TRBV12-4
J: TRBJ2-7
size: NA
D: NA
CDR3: CASSFTRYEQYF

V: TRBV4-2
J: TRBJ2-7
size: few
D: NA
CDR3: CASSQTGKTYEQYF

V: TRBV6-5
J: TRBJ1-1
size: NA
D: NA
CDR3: CASSPLGGGPLSDTEAFF

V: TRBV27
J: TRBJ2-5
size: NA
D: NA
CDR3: CASSAQQEPWETQYF